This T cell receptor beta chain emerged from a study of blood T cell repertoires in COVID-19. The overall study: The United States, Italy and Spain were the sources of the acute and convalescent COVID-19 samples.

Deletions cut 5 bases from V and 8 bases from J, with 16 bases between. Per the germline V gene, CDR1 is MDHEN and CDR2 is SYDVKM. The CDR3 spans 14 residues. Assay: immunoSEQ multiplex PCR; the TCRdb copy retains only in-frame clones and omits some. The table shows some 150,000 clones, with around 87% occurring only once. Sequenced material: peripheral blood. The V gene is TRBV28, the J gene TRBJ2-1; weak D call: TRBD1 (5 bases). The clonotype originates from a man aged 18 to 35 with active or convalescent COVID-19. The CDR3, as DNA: TGTGCCAGCAGTCTCACGCCAGGGTACTATGAGCAGTTCTTC. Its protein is CASSLTPGYYEQFF. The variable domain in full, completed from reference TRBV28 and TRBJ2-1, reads DVKVTQSSRYLVKRTGEKVFLECVQDMDHENMFWYRQDPGLGLRLIYFSYDVKMKEKGDIPEGYSVSREKKERFSLILESASTNQTSMYLCASSLTPGYYEQFFGPGTRLTVL.